The following is a TCR beta chain sequence with its context. After extraction with the RNeasy kit, about 0.45 to 1 ug of the RNA was reverse transcribed using random hexamers. Amplification of TCR beta CDR3 spanned 54 Vbeta and 13 Jbeta via immunoSEQ multiplex PCR. TCRdb re-called the immunoSEQ multiplex PCR reads with MiXCR, one entry per CDR3 protein. Among roughly 200,000 distinct CDR3 sequences, approximately 95% were seen once, and the ten largest hold around 0.15%. These data come from a study of CD8 T cells in Susac syndrome. Germline V gene sequence: CDR1 SGHRS, CDR2 YFSETQ. The CDR3 is 14 residues long. V dropped 5 bases and J dropped 1 base, with 9 bases sitting between them.

This receptor was taken from a human donor with multiple sclerosis. The sequenced sample consisted of CD8+ T cells from PBMCs. J is TRBJ2-2 and V is TRBV5-1; no firm D call. CDR3 amino acids: CASSWRQNTGELFF. The CDR3 bases are TGCGCCAGCAGTTGGCGGCAGAACACCGGGGAGCTGTTTTTT.